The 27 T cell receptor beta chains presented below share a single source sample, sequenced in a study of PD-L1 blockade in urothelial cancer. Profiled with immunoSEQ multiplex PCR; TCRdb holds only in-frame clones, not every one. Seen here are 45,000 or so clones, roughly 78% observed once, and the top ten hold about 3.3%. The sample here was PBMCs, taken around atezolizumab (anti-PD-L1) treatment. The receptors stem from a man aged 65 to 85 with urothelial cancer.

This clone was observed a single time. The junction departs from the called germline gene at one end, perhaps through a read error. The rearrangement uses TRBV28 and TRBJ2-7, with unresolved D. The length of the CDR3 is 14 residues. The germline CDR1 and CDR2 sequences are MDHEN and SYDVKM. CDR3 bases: TGTGCCAGCAGTTTTTCAAATTCTGGAGCCCATACAAACTTC. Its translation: CASSFSNSGAHTNF.

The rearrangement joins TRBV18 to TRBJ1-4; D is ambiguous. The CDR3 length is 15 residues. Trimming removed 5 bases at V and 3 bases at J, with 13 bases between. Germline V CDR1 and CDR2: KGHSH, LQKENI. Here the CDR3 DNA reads TGTGCCAGCTCATTCGGTCAGGCCTCTAATGAAAAACTGTTTTTT. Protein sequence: CASSFGQASNEKLFF.

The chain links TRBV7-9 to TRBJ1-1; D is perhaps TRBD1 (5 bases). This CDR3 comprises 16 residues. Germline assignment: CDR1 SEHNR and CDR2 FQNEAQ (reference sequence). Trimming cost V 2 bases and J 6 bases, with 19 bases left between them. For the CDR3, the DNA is TGTGCCAGCAGCTTACCGAGAGGTCCAGGGCGCGCTGAAGCTTTCTTT. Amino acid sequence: CASSLPRGPGRAEAFF.

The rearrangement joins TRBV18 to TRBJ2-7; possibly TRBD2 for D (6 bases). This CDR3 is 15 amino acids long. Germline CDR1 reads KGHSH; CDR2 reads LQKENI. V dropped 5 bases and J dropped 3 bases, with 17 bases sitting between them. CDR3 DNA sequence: TGTGCCAGCTCAGCCCGCTCAGGGAGGATCTACGAGCAGTACTTC. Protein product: CASSARSGRIYEQYF.

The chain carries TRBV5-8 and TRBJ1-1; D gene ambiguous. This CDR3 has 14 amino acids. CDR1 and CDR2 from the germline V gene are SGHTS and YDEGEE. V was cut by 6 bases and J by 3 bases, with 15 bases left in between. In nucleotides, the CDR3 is TGTGCCAGCACCCAACACCCGCAATACACTGAAGCTTTCTTT. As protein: CASTQHPQYTEAFF.

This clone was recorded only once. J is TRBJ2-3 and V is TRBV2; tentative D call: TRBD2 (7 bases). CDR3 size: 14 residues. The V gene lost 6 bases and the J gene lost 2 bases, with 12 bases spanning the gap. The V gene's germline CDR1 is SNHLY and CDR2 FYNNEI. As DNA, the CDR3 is TGTGCCAGCAGGAACAGGGACTACACAGATACGCAGTATTTT. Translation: CASRNRDYTDTQYF. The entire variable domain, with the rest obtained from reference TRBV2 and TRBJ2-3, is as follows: EPEVTQTPSHQVTQMGQEVILRCVPISNHLYFYWYRQILGQKVEFLVSFYNNEISEKSEIFDDQFSVERPDGSNFTLKIRSTKLEDSAMYFCASRNRDYTDTQYFGPGTRLTVL.

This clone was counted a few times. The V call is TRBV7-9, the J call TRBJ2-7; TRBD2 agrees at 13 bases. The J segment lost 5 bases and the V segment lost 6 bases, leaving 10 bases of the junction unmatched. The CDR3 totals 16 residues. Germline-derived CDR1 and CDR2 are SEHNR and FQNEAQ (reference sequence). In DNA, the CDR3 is TGTGCCAGCAGGCCACTAGCGGGAGGGCCGGTGAACGAGCAGTACTTC. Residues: CASRPLAGGPVNEQYF.

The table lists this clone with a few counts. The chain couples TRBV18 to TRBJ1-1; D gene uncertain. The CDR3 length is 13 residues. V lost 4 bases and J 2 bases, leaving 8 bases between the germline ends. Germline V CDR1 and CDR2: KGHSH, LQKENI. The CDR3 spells CASSQNKNTEAFF. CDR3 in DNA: TGTGCCAGCTCACAAAACAAAAACACTGAAGCTTTCTTT.

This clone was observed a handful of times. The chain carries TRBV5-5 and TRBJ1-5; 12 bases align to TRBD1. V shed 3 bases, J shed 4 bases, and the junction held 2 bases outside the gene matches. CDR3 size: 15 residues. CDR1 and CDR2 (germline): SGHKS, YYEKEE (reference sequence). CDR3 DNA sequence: TGTGCCAGCAGCTCGGGACAGGGGGCGAATCAGCCCCAGCATTTT. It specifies CASSSGQGANQPQHF.

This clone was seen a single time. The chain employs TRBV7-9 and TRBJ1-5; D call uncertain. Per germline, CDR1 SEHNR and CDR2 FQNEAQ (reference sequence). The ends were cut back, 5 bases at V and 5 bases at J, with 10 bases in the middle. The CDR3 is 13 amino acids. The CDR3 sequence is CASSETGYQPQHF. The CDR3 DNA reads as TGTGCCAGCAGCGAGACTGGCTATCAGCCCCAGCATTTT.

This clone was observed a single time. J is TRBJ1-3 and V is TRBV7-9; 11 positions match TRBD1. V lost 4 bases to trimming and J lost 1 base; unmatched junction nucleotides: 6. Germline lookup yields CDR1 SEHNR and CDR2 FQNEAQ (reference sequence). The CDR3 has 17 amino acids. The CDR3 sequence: CASSSRGQGGSGNTIYF. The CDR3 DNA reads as TGTGCCAGCAGCTCCAGGGGACAGGGGGGTTCTGGAAACACCATATATTTT.

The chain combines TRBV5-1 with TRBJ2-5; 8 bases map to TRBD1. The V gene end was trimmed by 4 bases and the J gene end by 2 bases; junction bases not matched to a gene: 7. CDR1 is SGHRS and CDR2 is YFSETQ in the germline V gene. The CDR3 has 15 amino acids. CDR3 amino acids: CASSTRDRRQETQYF. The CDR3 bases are TGCGCCAGCAGCACCCGGGACAGGCGACAAGAGACCCAGTACTTC.

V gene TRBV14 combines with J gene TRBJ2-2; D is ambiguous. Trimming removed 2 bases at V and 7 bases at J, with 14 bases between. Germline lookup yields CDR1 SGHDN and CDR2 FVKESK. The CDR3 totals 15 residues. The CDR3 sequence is CASSQLQPQLGELFF. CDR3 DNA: TGTGCCAGCAGCCAATTGCAACCTCAACTCGGGGAGCTGTTTTTT. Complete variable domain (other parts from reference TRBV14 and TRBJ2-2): EAGVTQFPSHSVIEKGQTVTLRCDPISGHDNLYWYRRVMGKEIKFLLHFVKESKQDESGMPNNRFLAERTGGTYSTLKVQPAELEDSGVYFCASSQLQPQLGELFFGEGSRLTVL.

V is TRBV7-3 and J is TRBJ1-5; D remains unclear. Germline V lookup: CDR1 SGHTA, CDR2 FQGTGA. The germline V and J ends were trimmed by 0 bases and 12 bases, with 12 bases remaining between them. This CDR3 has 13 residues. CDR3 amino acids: CASSLTPTQDQHF. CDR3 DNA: TGTGCCAGCAGCTTAACCCCAACTCAGGACCAGCATTTT. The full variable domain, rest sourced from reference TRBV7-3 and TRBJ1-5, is GAGVSQTPSNKVTEKGKYVELRCDPISGHTALYWYRQSLGQGPEFLIYFQGTGAADDSGLPNDRFFAVRPEGSVSTLKIQRTERGDSAVYLCASSLTPTQDQHFGDGTRLSIL.

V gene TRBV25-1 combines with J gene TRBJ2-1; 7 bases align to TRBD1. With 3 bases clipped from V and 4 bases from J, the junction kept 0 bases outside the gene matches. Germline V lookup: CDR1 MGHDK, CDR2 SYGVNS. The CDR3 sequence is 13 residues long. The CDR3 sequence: CASSEGQYNEQFF. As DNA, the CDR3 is TGTGCCAGCAGTGAGGGACAGTACAATGAGCAGTTCTTC. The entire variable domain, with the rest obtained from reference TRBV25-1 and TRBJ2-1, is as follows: EADIYQTPRYLVIGTGKKITLECSQTMGHDKMYWYQQDPGMELHLIHYSYGVNSTEKGDLSSESTVSRIRTEHFPLTLESARPSHTSQYLCASSEGQYNEQFFGPGTRLTVL.

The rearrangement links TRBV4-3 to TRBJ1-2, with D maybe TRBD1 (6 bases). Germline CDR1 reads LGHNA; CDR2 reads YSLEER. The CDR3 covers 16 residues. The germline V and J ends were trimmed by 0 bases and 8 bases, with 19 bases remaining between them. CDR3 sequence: CASSQDPSPGAWGYTF. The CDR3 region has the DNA TGCGCCAGCAGCCAAGATCCAAGCCCAGGGGCTTGGGGCTACACCTTC.

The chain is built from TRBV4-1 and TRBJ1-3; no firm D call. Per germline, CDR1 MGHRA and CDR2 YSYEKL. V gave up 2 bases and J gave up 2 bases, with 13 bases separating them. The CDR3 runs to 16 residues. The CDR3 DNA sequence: TGCGCCAGCAGCCAAAGCGAGATGGTTCCTGGAAACACCATATATTTT. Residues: CASSQSEMVPGNTIYF.

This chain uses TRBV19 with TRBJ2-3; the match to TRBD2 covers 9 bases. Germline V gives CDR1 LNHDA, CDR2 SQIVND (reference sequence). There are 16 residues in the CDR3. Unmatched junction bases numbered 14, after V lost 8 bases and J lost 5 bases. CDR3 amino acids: CASVGSGRGGRDTQYF. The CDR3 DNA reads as TGTGCCAGTGTGGGTTCGGGGCGGGGGGGCAGAGATACGCAGTATTTT.

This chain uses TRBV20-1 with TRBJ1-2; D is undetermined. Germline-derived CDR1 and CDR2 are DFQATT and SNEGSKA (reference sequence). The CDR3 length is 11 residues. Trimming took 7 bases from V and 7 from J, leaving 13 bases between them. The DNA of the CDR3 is TGCAGTGTCCGGCCCGAGGCTGGCTACACCTTC. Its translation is CSVRPEAGYTF.

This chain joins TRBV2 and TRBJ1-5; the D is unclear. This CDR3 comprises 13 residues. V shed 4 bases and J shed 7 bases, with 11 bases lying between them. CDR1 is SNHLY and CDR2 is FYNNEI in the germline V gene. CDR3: CASSVGGPQPQHF. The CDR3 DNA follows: TGTGCCAGCAGTGTTGGAGGACCCCAGCCCCAGCATTTT.

CDR3 sequence: CASSQEWVNRNTGELFF. Written as DNA, the CDR3 is TGCGCCAGCAGCCAAGAATGGGTAAACAGGAACACCGGGGAGCTGTTTTTT. The V call is TRBV4-3, the J call TRBJ2-2; D remains ambiguous. V lost 0 bases and J 1 base, leaving 12 bases between the germline ends. The CDR3 covers 17 residues. From germline, CDR1 is LGHNA and CDR2 YSLEER.

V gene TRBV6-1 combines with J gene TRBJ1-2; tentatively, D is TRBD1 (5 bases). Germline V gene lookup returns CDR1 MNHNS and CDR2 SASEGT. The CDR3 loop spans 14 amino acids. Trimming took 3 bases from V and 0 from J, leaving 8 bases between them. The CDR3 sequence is CASSEGPANYGYTF. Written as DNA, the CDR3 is TGTGCCAGCAGTGAGGGGCCAGCTAACTATGGCTACACCTTC.

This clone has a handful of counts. The CDR3, as DNA: TGTGCCATCAGTGAGTCTTTAGATGGTGAGCAGTACTTC. This sequence encodes CAISESLDGEQYF. This rearrangement joins TRBV10-3 to TRBJ2-7; D not resolved. V was pared by 0 bases and J by 7 bases, with 10 bases between. This CDR3 is built from 13 residues. The V gene's germline CDR1 is ENHRY and CDR2 SYGVKD.

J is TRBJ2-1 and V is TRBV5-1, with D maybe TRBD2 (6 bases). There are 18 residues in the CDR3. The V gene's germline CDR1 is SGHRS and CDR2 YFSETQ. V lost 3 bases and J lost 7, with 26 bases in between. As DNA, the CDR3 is TGCGCCAGCAGCTCAGACGGGTTTCACGGGAGAATTGGGAATGAGCAGTTCTTC. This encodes CASSSDGFHGRIGNEQFF.

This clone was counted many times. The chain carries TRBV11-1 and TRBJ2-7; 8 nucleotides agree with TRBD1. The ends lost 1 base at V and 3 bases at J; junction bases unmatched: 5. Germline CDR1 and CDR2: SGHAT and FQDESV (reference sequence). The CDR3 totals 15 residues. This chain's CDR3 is CASSLVDRGGYEQYF. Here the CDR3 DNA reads TGTGCCAGCAGCTTAGTAGACAGGGGAGGCTACGAGCAGTACTTC. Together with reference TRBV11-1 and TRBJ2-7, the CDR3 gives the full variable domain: EAEVAQSPRYKITEKSQAVAFWCDPISGHATLYWYRQILGQGPELLVQFQDESVVDDSQLPKDRFSAERLKGVDSTLKIQPAELGDSAMYLCASSLVDRGGYEQYFGPGTRLTVT.

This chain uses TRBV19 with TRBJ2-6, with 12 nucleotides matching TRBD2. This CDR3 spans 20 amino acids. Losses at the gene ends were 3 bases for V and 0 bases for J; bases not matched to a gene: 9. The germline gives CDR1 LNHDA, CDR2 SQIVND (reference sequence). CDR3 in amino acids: CASSISGGLAGPSGANVLTF. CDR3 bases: TGTGCCAGTAGTATTAGTGGAGGACTAGCGGGGCCCTCTGGGGCCAACGTCCTGACTTTC.

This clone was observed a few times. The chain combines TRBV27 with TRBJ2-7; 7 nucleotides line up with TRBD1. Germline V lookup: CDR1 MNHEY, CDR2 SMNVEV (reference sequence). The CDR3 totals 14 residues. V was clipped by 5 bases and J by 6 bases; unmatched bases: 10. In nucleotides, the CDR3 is TGTGCCAGCAGTCGCACCGGGACAGAATCCGAGCAGTACTTC. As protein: CASSRTGTESEQYF.